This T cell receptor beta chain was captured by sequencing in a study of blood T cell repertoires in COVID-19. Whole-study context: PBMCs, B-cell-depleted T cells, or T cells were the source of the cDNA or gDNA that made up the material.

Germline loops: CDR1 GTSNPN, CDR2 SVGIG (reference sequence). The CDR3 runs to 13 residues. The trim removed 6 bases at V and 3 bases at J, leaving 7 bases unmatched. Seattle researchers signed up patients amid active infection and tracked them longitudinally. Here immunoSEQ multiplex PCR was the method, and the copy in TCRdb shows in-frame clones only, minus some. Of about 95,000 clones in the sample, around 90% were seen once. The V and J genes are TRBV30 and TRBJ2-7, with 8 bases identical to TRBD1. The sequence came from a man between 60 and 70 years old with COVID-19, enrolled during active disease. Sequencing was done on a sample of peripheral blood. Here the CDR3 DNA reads TGTGCCTGCCAGGGACAGGAGCGCTACGAGCAGTACTTC. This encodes CACQGQERYEQYF.